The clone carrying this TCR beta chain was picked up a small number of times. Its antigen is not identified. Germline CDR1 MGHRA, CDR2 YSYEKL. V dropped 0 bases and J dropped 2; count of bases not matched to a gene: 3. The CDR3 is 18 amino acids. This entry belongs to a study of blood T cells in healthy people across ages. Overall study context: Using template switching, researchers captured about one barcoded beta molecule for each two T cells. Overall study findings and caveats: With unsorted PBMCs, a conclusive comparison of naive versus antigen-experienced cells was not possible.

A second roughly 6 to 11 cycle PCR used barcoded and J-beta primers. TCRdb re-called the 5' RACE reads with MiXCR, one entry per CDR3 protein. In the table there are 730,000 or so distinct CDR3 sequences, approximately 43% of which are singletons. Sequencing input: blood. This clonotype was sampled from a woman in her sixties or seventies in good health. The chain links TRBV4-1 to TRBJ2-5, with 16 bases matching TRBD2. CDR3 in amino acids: CASSQDTGLAGGQETQYF. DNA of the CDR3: TGCGCCAGCAGCCAAGATACGGGACTAGCGGGGGGGCAAGAGACCCAGTACTTC.